These 14 T cell receptor beta chains share one sample of origin, sequenced in a study of Graves' ophthalmopathy and Graves' hyperthyroidism. Amplification from RNA transcripts yielded the TCR beta CDR3 regions. HTBI primers were employed in first-round RT-PCR, then a second-round multiplex PCR followed. TCRdb passed the multiplex PCR reads through MiXCR, listing each CDR3 protein once. The repertoire holds approximately 640,000 distinct CDR3 sequences, under 50% seen once, with over 2.5% in the top ten. The sample was peripheral blood. These receptors were taken from an adult man with Graves' ophthalmopathy.

The chain has TRBV29-1 and TRBJ2-7, with D possibly being TRBD1 (5 bases). Trimming cost V 8 bases and J 5 bases, with 19 bases left between them. The CDR3 extends over 13 amino acids. In germline, CDR1 is SQVTM, CDR2 ANQGSEA. The CDR3 DNA is TGCAGCAGTTACCAGGGTTCTCTCCACGAGCAGTACTTC. It specifies CSSYQGSLHEQYF.

A single count supports this clonotype. The gene calls are TRBV5-4 and TRBJ1-2; the D gene is possibly TRBD1 (6 bases). Deletions cut 1 base from V and 0 bases from J, with 10 bases between. The CDR3 has 15 residues. CDR1 SGHNT and CDR2 YYREEE come from the germline V gene (reference sequence). CDR3 coding DNA: TGTGCCAGCAGCTTGTGGGGGGCTTCTAACTATGGCTACACCTTC. Protein product: CASSLWGASNYGYTF. Combining the CDR3 with reference TRBV5-4 and TRBJ1-2 gives the whole variable domain ETGVTQSPTHLIKTRGQQVTLRCSSQSGHNTVSWYQQALGQGPQFIFQYYREEENGRGNFPPRFSGLQFPNYSSELNVNALELDDSALYLCASSLWGASNYGYTFGSGTRLTVV.

The gene calls are TRBV5-1 and TRBJ2-7, with TRBD1 matching 7 bases. J gave up 3 bases and V 3 bases, and 6 bases lay outside the gene matches. The CDR3 sequence is 14 residues long. CDR1 and CDR2 from the germline V gene are SGHRS and YFSETQ. CDR3 in amino acids: CASSSTQGNYEQYF. The CDR3 DNA follows: TGCGCCAGCAGCTCAACACAGGGGAACTACGAGCAGTACTTC.

The sample holds a few counts of this clonotype. The V gene is TRBV10-3, the J gene TRBJ1-1; 8 bases align to TRBD1. CDR3 length: 14 amino acids. J lost 5 bases, V lost 6 bases, and 8 bases had no gene match. The V gene's germline CDR1 is ENHRY and CDR2 SYGVKD. In DNA form, the CDR3 reads TGTGCCATCAGGCGACAGGGGAGGGGGACTGAAGCTTTCTTT. This sequence encodes CAIRRQGRGTEAFF.

In its sample, this clonotype was seen many times. The V gene is TRBV4-2, the J gene TRBJ1-5; TRBD1 matches at 8 bases. Losses at the gene ends were 1 base for V and 7 bases for J; bases not matched to a gene: 9. The CDR3 has 16 residues. Germline V gene lookup returns CDR1 LGHNA and CDR2 YNFKEQ. The CDR3 DNA reads TGTGCCAGCAGCCAAGTCACAGGGGGGCGAGAACAGCCCCAGCATTTT. This encodes CASSQVTGGREQPQHF.

The V and J genes are TRBV24-1 and TRBJ1-4; 7 bases align to TRBD1. The CDR3 sequence is 15 residues long. V lost 0 bases, J lost 8 bases, and 5 bases stayed unmatched. CDR1 and CDR2 (germline): KGHDR, SFDVKD. In DNA, the CDR3 is TGTGCCACCAGTGATTTGAGGCAGGGGGAAGAAAAACTGTTTTTT. It specifies CATSDLRQGEEKLFF.

This clonotype has at least ten counts. The rearrangement joins TRBV7-2 to TRBJ2-7; possible D gene TRBD2, 5 bases. This CDR3 comprises 15 residues. V shed 2 bases and J shed 2 bases, with 13 bases lying between them. The V gene's germline CDR1 is SGHTA and CDR2 FQGNSA. The CDR3 reads CASSLSHSGTYEQYF. As DNA, the CDR3 is TGTGCCAGCAGCTTATCCCACTCCGGGACCTACGAGCAGTACTTC.

This clonotype has only a few counts. The chain is built from TRBV6-5 and TRBJ1-1; a weak D match, TRBD1 (5 bases). This CDR3 spans 12 amino acids. V lost 6 bases, J lost 7 bases, and 12 bases lay in between. CDR1 is MNHEY and CDR2 is SVGAGI in the germline V gene. The CDR3 here is CASRTGGGEAFF. In DNA form, the CDR3 reads TGTGCCAGCAGGACCGGGGGGGGTGAAGCTTTCTTT.

The chain combines TRBV2 with TRBJ2-3, with 10 bases matching TRBD1. This CDR3 has 16 amino acids. V shed 4 bases and J 2 bases; nucleotides not matched to a gene: 6. Germline CDR1 is SNHLY and CDR2 is FYNNEI. CDR3 DNA: TGTGCCAGCAGTGCTGACAGGGGGCGTCTCACAGATACGCAGTATTTT. It translates to CASSADRGRLTDTQYF.

With regard to this clonotype: This may be a read error, as it is one base from a much larger clone. The J gene is TRBJ2-7, the V gene TRBV10-3, with D possibly matching TRBD1 (7 bases). The CDR3 has 14 residues. Germline V gene data show CDR1 as ENHRY and CDR2 as SYGVKD. Trimming stripped 4 bases from V and 3 bases from J, with 13 bases between. The DNA for the CDR3 is TGTGCCATCAGTGGGGCAGGGGGGAACTACGAGCAGTACTTC. Amino acid sequence: CAISGAGGNYEQYF.

There are a few counts of this clonotype. A much bigger clone sits one base away, suggesting this may be a read error. The chain employs TRBV12-3 or TRBV12-4 and TRBJ1-2, with a possible D match to TRBD1 (6 bases). Trimming took off 7 bases at V and 8 bases at J, with 17 bases between the two ends. The length of the CDR3 is 13 residues. CDR3 DNA: TGTGCCAGCACATCACAGGGAAGGGGAGGCTACACCTTC. Translating gives CASTSQGRGGYTF.

This clonotype was picked up many times. V usage is TRBV7-8 and J usage is TRBJ1-1; D unclear. From germline, CDR1 is SGHVS and CDR2 FQNEAQ. This CDR3 is built from 12 residues. V lost 5 bases and J lost 2, with 6 bases in between. The DNA of the CDR3 is TGTGCCAGCAGCCAAGCTAACACTGAAGCTTTCTTT. Residues: CASSQANTEAFF.

The chain joins TRBV10-3 to TRBJ2-5, with a weak D call TRBD2 (7 bases). Germline V gene sequence: CDR1 ENHRY, CDR2 SYGVKD. Trimming took 6 bases from V and 1 from J, leaving 15 bases between them. The CDR3 contains 15 residues. The CDR3 region is CAISGTLAGQETQYF. In DNA, the CDR3 is TGTGCCATCAGCGGGACATTAGCGGGCCAAGAGACCCAGTACTTC.

A remark on this clonotype: It may be a read error: a sequence one base away is much more abundant. V gene TRBV9 combines with J gene TRBJ2-5; possibly TRBD2 for D (6 bases). The J call may be faulty, since TRBJ2-1 better matches the DNA end. Germline CDR1 SGDLS, CDR2 YYNGEE. This CDR3 contains 14 residues. CDR3: CASSVGRGGSEQFF. In nucleotides, the CDR3 is TGTGCCAGCAGCGTCGGTAGGGGAGGTTCCGAGCAGTTCTTC.